This TCR beta chain emerged from a study of regulatory T cells in long-lasting Graves disease. About the study: It was over 5 years of antithyroid drugs, with positive TSH receptor antibodies, that meant persistent Graves' disease.

The authors built TCR beta libraries using iRepertoire HTBI primers and Arm-PCR of CDR3 regions. TCRdb fed the multiplex PCR reads into MiXCR, producing one record per CDR3 protein. The table has 450,000 or so distinct CDR3 sequences, about 20% seen once; the top ten hold about 8.3%. The ends were cut back, 2 bases at V and 4 bases at J, with 15 bases in the middle. The germline gives CDR1 KGHSH, CDR2 LQKENI. CDR3 length equals 16 residues. Time point noted: persistent/refractory GD, antithyroid drugs over 5 years with positive TRAb. With RNA extracted from PBMCs as input, the TCR library was made. There are a few counts of this clonotype. Antigen unknown. The study's findings and limits: Persistent disease samples used TRBV28, TRBJ1-2 and TRBJ2-5 preferentially. Persistent patients had more shared public clonotypes (2,741) than new patients (roughly 940).

This TCR derives from a female donor with Graves disease. This rearrangement joins TRBV18 to TRBJ1-5, with a possible D match to TRBD1 (6 bases). The material sequenced was peripheral blood mononuclear cells (PBMCs), taken when the disease was refractory, from a patient treated with antithyroid drugs. The CDR3 sequence is CASSPTQGGPNQPQHF. CDR3 coding DNA: TGTGCCAGCTCACCAACACAGGGCGGGCCGAATCAGCCCCAGCATTTT.